This paragraph covers one T cell receptor beta chain sequence. Its antigen specificity is not known. Base qualities are not at hand, and no much larger clone is one base apart. The data were obtained in a study of blood T cell repertoires in COVID-19 (dated by TCRdb to 2019 to 2021). With regard to the full study: Samples from collaborators originated in the United States, Italy and Spain and spanned both the acute and convalescent phases of COVID-19. The prospective study material was composed of cDNA or gDNA derived from T cells, B-cell-depleted T cells, or PBMCs. The dataset comprised deeply sampled blood TCRbeta repertoires from subjects exposed to, actively infected with, or recovered from COVID-19. The repertoires were released in a freely available public database intended as a resource for research on the immune response to SARS-CoV-2. Samples were obtained from the ongoing ImmuneRACE study (first 160 participants) and from 950 to 1,500 subjects provided by 6 global collaborators. Nearly every sample came with metadata listing a de-identified subject ID, COVID-19 status, age in years and sex. Where HLA class I and class II types were available, the types were taken from metadata supplied by the sample provider, not from assay-based typing. The study at large found these results: The amount of clinical and demographic metadata varied by source and participant and was provided uncurated.

Trimmed from V: 4 bases; trimmed from J: 1 base; junction bases lacking a gene match: 5. The CDR3 goes from the cysteine to the phenylalanine over 15 residues. Only the CDR3 region is kept as DNA, spanning 45 bases read in frame from base 1. Based on the germline V gene (reference sequence), the CDR1 and CDR2 sequences are SEHNR and FQNEAQ. TCRbeta CDR3 regions were amplified from genomic DNA using the immunoSEQ Assay, a bias-controlled multiplex PCR. Per the source publication's procedure: Nucleated cell counts per sample were estimated from amplification of reference gene primers within the assay. To quantify the absolute abundance of each unique TCRbeta CDR3 rearrangement, sequence reads were collapsed and filtered. For each sample, productive Simpson clonality was calculated by taking the square root of Simpson's diversity index across productive rearrangements. Sourced from immuneACCESS, this table was stored by TCRdb with only in-frame sequences that have V and J called. A share of the clones is absent; for the studies checked, an unresolved V gene accounts for under half, and the remainder has no known explanation. That table gives V, J and clone size, and the DNA gave D and trimming. The sample yields more than 250,000 clones; 86% were counted once. The top ten hold around 1.7% of the sample.

Each collaborating institution followed its own protocols to collect whole blood in K2EDTA tubes. For TCRbeta analysis, collaborator samples were shipped as frozen whole blood, as isolated PBMCs, or as DNA extracted from either sample type. The sequencing sample was made of peripheral blood. The rearrangement combines TRBV7-9 with TRBJ1-1, with 8 middle bases fitting TRBD1. The TCR was taken from a woman aged 45-65 years with acute or convalescent COVID-19. The sequenced DNA is TGTGCCAGCAGCTCTCCGGGACAGGAGAACACTGAAGCTTTCTTT. Its protein reads: CASSSPGQENTEAFF.